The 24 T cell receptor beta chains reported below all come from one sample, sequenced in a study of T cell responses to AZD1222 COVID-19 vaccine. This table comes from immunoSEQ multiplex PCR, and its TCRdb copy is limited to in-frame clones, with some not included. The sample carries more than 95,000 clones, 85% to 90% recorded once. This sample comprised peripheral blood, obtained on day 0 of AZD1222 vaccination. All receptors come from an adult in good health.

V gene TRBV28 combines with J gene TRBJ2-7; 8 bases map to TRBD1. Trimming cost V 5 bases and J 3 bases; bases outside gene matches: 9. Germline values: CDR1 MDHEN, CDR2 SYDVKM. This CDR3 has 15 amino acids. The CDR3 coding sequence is TGTGCCAGCAGTCACTATCCGGGACAGGTCTACGAGCAGTACTTC. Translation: CASSHYPGQVYEQYF.

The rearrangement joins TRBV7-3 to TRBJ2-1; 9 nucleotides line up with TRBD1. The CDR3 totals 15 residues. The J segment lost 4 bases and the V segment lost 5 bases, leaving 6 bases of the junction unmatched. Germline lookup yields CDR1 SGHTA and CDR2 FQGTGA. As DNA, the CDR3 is TGTGCCAGCAGCCTCGGGACAGGGAGATACAATGAGCAGTTCTTC. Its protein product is CASSLGTGRYNEQFF.

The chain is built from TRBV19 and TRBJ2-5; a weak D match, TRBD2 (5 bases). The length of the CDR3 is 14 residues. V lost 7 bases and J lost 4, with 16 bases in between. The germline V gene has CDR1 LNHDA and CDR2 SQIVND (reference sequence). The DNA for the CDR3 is TGTGCCAGTACCCGTAGCGCCCAATTAGAGACCCAGTACTTC. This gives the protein CASTRSAQLETQYF.

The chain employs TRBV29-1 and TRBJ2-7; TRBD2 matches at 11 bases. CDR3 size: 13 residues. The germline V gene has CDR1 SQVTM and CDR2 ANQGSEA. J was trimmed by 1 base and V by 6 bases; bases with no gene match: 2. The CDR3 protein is CSVTSGGSYEQYF. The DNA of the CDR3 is TGCAGCGTAACTAGCGGGGGATCCTACGAGCAGTACTTC.

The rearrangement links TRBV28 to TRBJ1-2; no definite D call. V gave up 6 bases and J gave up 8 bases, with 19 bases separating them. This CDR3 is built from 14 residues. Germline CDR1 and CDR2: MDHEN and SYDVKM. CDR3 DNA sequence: TGTGCCAGCAGCCTCCCCCCTCTAATCAGAGGCTACACCTTC. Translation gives CASSLPPLIRGYTF.

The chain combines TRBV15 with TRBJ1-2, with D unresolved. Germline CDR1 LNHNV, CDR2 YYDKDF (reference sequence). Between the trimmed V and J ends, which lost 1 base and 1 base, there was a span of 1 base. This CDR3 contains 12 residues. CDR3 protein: CATSRGNYGYTF. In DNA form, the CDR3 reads TGTGCCACCAGCAGAGGTAACTATGGCTACACCTTC. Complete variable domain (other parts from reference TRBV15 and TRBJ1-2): DAMVIQNPRYQVTQFGKPVTLSCSQTLNHNVMYWYQQKSSQAPKLLFHYYDKDFNNEADTPDNFQSRRPNTSFCFLDIRSPGLGDTAMYLCATSRGNYGYTFGSGTRLTVV.

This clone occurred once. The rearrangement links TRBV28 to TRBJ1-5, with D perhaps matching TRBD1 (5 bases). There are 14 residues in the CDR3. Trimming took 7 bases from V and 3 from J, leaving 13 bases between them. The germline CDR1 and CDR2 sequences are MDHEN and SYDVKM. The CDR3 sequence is CASIRGGFNQPQHF. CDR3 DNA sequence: TGTGCCAGCATACGGGGGGGATTCAATCAGCCCCAGCATTTT. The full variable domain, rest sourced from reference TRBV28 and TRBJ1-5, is DVKVTQSSRYLVKRTGEKVFLECVQDMDHENMFWYRQDPGLGLRLIYFSYDVKMKEKGDIPEGYSVSREKKERFSLILESASTNQTSMYLCASIRGGFNQPQHFGDGTRLSIL.

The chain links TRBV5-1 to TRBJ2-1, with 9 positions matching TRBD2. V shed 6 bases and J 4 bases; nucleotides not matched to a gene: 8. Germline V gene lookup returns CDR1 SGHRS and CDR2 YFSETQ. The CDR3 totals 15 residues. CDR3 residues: CASIPDSGGYNEQFF. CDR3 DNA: TGCGCCAGCATTCCGGATAGCGGGGGTTACAATGAGCAGTTCTTC.

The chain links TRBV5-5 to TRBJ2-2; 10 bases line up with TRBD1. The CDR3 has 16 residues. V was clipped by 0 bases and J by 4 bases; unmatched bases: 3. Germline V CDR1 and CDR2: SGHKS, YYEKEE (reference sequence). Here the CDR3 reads CASSLGDRGPTGELFF. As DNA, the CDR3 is TGTGCCAGCAGCTTGGGGGACAGGGGCCCCACCGGGGAGCTGTTTTTT.

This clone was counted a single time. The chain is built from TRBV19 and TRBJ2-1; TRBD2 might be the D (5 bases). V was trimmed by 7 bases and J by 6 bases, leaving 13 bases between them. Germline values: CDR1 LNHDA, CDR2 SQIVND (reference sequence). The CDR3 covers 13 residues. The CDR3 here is CASISRTGNEQFF. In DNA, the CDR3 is TGTGCCAGTATCAGCAGGACTGGCAATGAGCAGTTCTTC.

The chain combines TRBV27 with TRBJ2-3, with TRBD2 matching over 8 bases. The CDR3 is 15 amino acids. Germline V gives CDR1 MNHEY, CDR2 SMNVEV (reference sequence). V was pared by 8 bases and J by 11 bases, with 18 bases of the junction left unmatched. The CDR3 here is CASQSRGSGTIGQYF. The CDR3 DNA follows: TGTGCCAGCCAATCCAGGGGTAGCGGGACTATCGGGCAGTATTTT.

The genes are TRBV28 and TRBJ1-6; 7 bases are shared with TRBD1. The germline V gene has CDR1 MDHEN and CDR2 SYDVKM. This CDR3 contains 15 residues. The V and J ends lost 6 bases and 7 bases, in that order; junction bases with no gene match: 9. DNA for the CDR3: TGTGCCAGCAGACCCGCCGGGACAGAAAATTCACCCCTCCACTTT. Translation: CASRPAGTENSPLHF. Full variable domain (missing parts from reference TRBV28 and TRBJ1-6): DVKVTQSSRYLVKRTGEKVFLECVQDMDHENMFWYRQDPGLGLRLIYFSYDVKMKEKGDIPEGYSVSREKKERFSLILESASTNQTSMYLCASRPAGTENSPLHFGNGTRLTVT.

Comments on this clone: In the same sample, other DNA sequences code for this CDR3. For the CDR3, the DNA is TGTGCCAGCAGCTTGGGGGGGTCTAATCAGCCCCAGCATTTT. This sequence encodes CASSLGGSNQPQHF. The genes are TRBV5-4 and TRBJ1-5; tentatively, D is TRBD1 (5 bases). Germline V gene data show CDR1 as SGHNT and CDR2 as YYREEE (reference sequence). Trimming removed 0 bases from V and 4 bases from J, with 8 bases in between. The CDR3 covers 14 residues.

CDR3 sequence (DNA): TGTGCCAGCAGCTTACAGCTAGCGGGAGGGCCGGAGCTGTTTTTT. It yields the protein CASSLQLAGGPELFF. J is TRBJ2-2 and V is TRBV7-9; TRBD2 agrees at 12 bases. This CDR3 contains 15 residues. V was clipped by 2 bases and J by 10 bases; unmatched bases: 5. Germline V gene sequence: CDR1 SEHNR, CDR2 FQNEAQ (reference sequence).

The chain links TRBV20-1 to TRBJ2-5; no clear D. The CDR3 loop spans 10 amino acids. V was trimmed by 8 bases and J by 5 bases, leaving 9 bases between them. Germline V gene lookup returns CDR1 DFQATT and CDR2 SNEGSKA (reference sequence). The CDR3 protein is CSPSSETQYF. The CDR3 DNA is TGCAGTCCTTCGTCGGAGACCCAGTACTTC.

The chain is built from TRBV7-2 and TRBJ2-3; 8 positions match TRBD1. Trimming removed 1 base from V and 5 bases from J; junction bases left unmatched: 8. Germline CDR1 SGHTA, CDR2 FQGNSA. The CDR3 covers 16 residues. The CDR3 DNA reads TGTGCCAGCAGCTTAGGGAGAAGACAGGGGCTAGATACGCAGTATTTT. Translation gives CASSLGRRQGLDTQYF.

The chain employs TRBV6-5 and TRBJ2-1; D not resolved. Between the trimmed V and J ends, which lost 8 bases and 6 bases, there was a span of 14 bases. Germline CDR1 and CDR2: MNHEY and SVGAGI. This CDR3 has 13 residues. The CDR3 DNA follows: TGTGCCAGCGGACGGAAGGTGGGCAATGAGCAGTTCTTC. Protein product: CASGRKVGNEQFF.

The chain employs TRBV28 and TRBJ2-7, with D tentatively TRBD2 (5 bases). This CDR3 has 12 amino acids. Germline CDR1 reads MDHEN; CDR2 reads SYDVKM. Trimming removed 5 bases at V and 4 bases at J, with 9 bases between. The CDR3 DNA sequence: TGTGCCAGCAGTCCCTCGGGGTACGAGCAGTACTTC. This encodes CASSPSGYEQYF.

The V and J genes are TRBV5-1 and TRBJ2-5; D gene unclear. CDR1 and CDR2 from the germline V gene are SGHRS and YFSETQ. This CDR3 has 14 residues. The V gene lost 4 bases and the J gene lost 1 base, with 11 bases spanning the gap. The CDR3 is CASSRLSFQETQYF. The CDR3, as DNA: TGCGCCAGCAGCCGGTTGAGTTTCCAAGAGACCCAGTACTTC. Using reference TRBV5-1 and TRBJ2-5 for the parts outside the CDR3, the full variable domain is KAGVTQTPRYLIKTRGQQVTLSCSPISGHRSVSWYQQTPGQGLQFLFEYFSETQRNKGNFPGRFSGRQFSNSRSEMNVSTLELGDSALYLCASSRLSFQETQYFGPGTRLLVL.

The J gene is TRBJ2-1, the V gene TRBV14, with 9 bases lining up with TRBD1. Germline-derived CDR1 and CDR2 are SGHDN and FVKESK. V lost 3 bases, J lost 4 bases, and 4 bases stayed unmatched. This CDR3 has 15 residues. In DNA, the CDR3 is TGTGCCAGCAGCCACGGACAGGGGTGGTACAATGAGCAGTTCTTC. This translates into CASSHGQGWYNEQFF.

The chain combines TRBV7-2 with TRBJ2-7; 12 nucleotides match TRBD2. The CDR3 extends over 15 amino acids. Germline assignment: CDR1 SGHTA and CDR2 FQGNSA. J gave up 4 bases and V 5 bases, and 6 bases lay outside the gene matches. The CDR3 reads CASSHSTSGGYEQYF. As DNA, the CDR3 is TGTGCCAGCAGCCATTCAACTAGCGGGGGGTACGAGCAGTACTTC.

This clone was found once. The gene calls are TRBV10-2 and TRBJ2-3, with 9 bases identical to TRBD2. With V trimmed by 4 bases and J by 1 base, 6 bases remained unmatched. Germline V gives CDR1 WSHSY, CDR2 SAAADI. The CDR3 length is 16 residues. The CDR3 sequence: CASSVFLAGGTDTQYF. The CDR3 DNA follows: TGCGCCAGCAGTGTTTTCTTAGCGGGGGGCACAGATACGCAGTATTTT.

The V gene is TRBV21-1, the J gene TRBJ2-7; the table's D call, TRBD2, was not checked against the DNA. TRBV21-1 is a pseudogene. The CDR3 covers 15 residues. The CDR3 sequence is CASSTDRGLGVEQYF. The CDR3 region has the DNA TGTGCCAGCAGCACGGACCGCGGACTAGGGGTCGAGCAGTACTTC.

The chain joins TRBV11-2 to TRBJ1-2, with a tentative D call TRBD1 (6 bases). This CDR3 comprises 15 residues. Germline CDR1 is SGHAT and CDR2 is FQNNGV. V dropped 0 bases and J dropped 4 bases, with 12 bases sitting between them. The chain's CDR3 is CASSLDLRGAYGYTF. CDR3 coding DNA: TGTGCCAGCAGCTTAGATCTAAGGGGGGCCTATGGCTACACCTTC.